This paragraph reports one TCR beta chain. The record originates from a study of blood T cell repertoires in COVID-19. Study in general: The United States, Italy and Spain were the sources of the acute and convalescent COVID-19 samples.

Original data processing: Using reference gene primer amplification, nucleated cell counts were estimated. Assay used: immunoSEQ multiplex PCR; TCRdb lists only in-frame clones, some missing. The V and J calls and clone size are taken from that table; D and trimming were inferred from the DNA. In the table there are 110,000 to 150,000 clones, around 86% of which are singletons. The CDR3 contains 16 residues. CDR1 and CDR2 from the germline V gene are MNHNY and SVGAGI (reference sequence). Trimming cost V 5 bases and J 7 bases; bases outside gene matches: 12. What was sequenced was peripheral blood. The origin of this receptor is a human donor in a cohort sampled during active COVID-19. The chain recombines TRBV6-6 with TRBJ2-3; the match to TRBD1 covers 10 bases. CDR3 sequence reads: CASSPLDRGAPHTQYF. In DNA, the CDR3 is TGTGCCAGCAGTCCGTTGGACAGGGGGGCCCCCCATACGCAGTATTTT.